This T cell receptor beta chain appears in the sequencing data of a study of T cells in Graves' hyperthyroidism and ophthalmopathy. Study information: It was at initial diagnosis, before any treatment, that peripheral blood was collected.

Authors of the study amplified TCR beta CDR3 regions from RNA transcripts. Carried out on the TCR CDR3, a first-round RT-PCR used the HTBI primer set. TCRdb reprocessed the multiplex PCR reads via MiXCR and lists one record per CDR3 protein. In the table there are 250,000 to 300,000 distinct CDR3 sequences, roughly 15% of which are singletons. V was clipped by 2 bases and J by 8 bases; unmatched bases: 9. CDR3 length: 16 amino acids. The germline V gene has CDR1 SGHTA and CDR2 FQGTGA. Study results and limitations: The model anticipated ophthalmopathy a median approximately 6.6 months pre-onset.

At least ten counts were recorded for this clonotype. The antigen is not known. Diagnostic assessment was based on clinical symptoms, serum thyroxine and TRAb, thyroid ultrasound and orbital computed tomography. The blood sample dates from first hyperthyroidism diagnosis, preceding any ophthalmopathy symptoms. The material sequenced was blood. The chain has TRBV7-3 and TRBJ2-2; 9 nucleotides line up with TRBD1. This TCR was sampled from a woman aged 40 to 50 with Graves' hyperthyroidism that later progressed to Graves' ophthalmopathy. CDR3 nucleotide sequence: TGTGCCAGCAGCTTACTGGGGACAGGGTCCCTTGGGGAGCTGTTTTTT. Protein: CASSLLGTGSLGELFF. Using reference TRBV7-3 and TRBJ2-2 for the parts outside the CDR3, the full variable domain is GAGVSQTPSNKVTEKGKYVELRCDPISGHTALYWYRQSLGQGPEFLIYFQGTGAADDSGLPNDRFFAVRPEGSVSTLKIQRTERGDSAVYLCASSLLGTGSLGELFFGEGSRLTVL.